These T cell receptor beta chains were read from a single sample in a study of STAT5B mutations in CD4+ large granular lymphocyte leukemia. TCRdb keeps only in-frame clones here, not all; method: immunoSEQ multiplex PCR. The sample consists of 25,000 to 35,000 clones, around 80% of them appearing once. Material for sequencing was CD4+ T cells from blood buffy coats. The source of these receptors is a human donor in good health. Each CDR3 is given without its conserved first and last residue. The order of the fields is V gene, J gene, CDR3 protein.

V: TRBV10-3; J: TRBJ1-3; CDR3: AITGQNSGNTIY
V: TRBV5-4; J: TRBJ1-5; CDR3: ASSQDSTFSNQPQH
V: TRBV28; J: TRBJ1-1; CDR3: ASSLFGGFPNTEAF
V: TRBV7-2; J: TRBJ1-2; CDR3: ASSLAGQDRYT
V: TRBV4-3; J: TRBJ2-3; CDR3: ASRKAETDTQY
V: TRBV4-3; J: TRBJ1-4; CDR3: ASSQDGTGSNEKLF
V: TRBV4-3; J: TRBJ2-1; CDR3: ASSQVRGQGTYNEQF
V: TRBV10-3; J: TRBJ1-5; CDR3: AISEGQGNQPQH
V: TRBV5-4; J: TRBJ1-2; CDR3: ASSSEGHLPYGYT
V: TRBV19; J: TRBJ1-6; CDR3: ASKGAGSPLH
V: TRBV5-1; J: TRBJ1-1; CDR3: ASSSSPVNRGRATEAF
V: TRBV29-1; J: TRBJ1-1; CDR3: SAIGYGNTEAF
V: TRBV11-2; J: TRBJ2-5; CDR3: ASSFDATQY
V: TRBV10-3; J: TRBJ2-3; CDR3: AIRRTSGGAEDTQY
V: TRBV2; J: TRBJ1-1; CDR3: ASRLDIPNTEAF
V: TRBV7-9; J: TRBJ2-3; CDR3: ASSVTGPTDTQY
V: TRBV2; J: TRBJ2-3; CDR3: ASSERQGSTDTQY
V: TRBV2; J: TRBJ1-5; CDR3: ASSSYRASNQPQH
V: TRBV7-2; J: TRBJ2-3; CDR3: ASSENPHRGTDTQY
V: TRBV9; J: TRBJ2-2; CDR3: ASSGRTNTGELF
V: TRBV12-5; J: TRBJ2-5; CDR3: ASGLVPGAPGGGQY
V: TRBV7-8; J: TRBJ2-7; CDR3: ASSLQAGSSYEQY
V: TRBV19; J: TRBJ2-3; CDR3: ASTSASGGQTDTQY
V: TRBV27; J: TRBJ1-1; CDR3: ASSLTRGKAF
V: TRBV18; J: TRBJ2-3; CDR3: ASSPGTSTSTDTQY
V: TRBV18; J: TRBJ1-4; CDR3: ASSPPAGKLF
V: TRBV11-1; J: TRBJ1-2; CDR3: ASSTQAAGLRGNYGYT